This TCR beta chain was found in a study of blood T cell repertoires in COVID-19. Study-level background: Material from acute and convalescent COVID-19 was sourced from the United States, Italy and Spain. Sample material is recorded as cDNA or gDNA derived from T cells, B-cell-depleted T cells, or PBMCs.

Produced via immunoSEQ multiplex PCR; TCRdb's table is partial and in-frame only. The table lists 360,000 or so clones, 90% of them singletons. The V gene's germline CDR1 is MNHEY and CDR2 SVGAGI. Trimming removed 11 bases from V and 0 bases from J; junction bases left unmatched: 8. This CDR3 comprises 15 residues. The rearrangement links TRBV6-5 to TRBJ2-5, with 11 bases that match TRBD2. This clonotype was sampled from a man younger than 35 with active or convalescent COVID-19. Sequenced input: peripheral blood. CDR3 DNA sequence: TGTGCCGTCGGGGCTAGCGGGAGGTACCAAGAGACCCAGTACTTC. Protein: CAVGASGRYQETQYF.